This T cell receptor beta chain came from a study of control samples from healthy donors and cancer patients. The table came from immunoSEQ multiplex PCR; TCRdb's copy has only in-frame clones and leaves some out. This sample has some 13,000 clones, with 60% to 85% found just once. Germline V gives CDR1 LNHNV, CDR2 YYDKDF (reference sequence). With 0 bases removed from V and 6 bases from J, the gap between germline ends came to 12 bases. The CDR3 spans 15 residues. The clonotype comes from a male donor with melanoma. Input material: formalin-fixed, paraffin-embedded tissue. The chain uses TRBV15 and TRBJ1-5; D ambiguous. CDR3 amino acids: CATSRDPAAGQPQHF. The CDR3 DNA reads TGTGCCACCAGCAGAGATCCGGCGGCGGGTCAGCCCCAGCATTTT.